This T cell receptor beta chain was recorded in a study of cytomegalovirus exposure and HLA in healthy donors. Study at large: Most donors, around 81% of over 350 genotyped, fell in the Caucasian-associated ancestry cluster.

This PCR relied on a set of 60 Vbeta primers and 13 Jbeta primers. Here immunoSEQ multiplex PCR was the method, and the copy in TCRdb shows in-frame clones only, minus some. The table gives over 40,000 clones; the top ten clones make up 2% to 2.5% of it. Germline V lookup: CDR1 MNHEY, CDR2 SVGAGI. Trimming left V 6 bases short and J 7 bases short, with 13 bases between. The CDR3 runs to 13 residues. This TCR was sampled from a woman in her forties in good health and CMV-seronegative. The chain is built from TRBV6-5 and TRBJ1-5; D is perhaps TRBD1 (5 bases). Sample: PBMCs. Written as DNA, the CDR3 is TGTGCCAGCAGCCAAGGGGATAGCCAGCCCCAGCATTTT. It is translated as CASSQGDSQPQHF.